The T cell receptor (beta chain) described here comes from a study of T cell repertoires in cytomegalovirus infection. Study context: Indications came from public TCR beta signatures; they pointed to CMV infection and to a matching HLA type.

Study observations and caveats: HLA-C-restricted CMV-specific TCR beta clonotypes were dominant in the ex vivo response. Cumulative frequency (of public TCR beta family members) identified carriers of CMV plus the relevant HLA.

From the reads, TCRdb called clonotypes with MiXCR, one entry per CDR3 protein. The sample has some 300,000 distinct CDR3 sequences; 15% to 20% are singletons. Points on this clonotype: Its antigen is undetermined.

There are 16 residues in the CDR3. V was shortened by 2 bases and J by 5 bases, with 16 bases between the two germline ends. Per germline, CDR1 LGHNA and CDR2 YNFKEQ. The clonotype comes from a human donor in good health (CMV status not recorded). Some clones in this sample may be carry-over from other donors' samples. Sequencing was performed on PBMCs. V gene TRBV4-2 combines with J gene TRBJ1-5; TRBD1 might be the D (5 bases). The CDR3 DNA sequence: TGTGCCAGCAGCCAAATTAGTGGGGCGCGGGATCAGCCCCAGCATTTT. Amino acids: CASSQISGARDQPQHF.